This TCR beta chain derives from a study of blood T cell repertoires in COVID-19. Some clones are missing from TCRdb's copy, which holds only in-frame ones; the method was immunoSEQ multiplex PCR. Of approximately 57,000 clones in the sample, over 65% were seen once. The source material was peripheral blood. The source of this sequence is a man in his forties with active COVID-19.

The CDR3 sequence is CASSKGTSGGAGADTQYF. CDR3 nucleotide sequence: TGTGCCAGCAGCAAAGGGACTAGCGGGGGCGCTGGGGCAGATACGCAGTATTTT. V is TRBV21-1 and J is TRBJ2-3; the table's D gene call, TRBD2, was not cross checked with the DNA. TRBV21-1 is a listed pseudogene. The CDR3 consists of 18 residues.